These 3 T cell receptor beta chains came from one sample sequenced in a study of beta chain features in type 1 diabetes. cDNA synthesis used the whole RNA isolate, giving expressed TCRB sequences. Sequencing was performed with immunoSEQ multiplex PCR; in TCRdb, only in-frame clones are kept and a portion is missing. The table has 900,000 or so clones, around a sixth seen once; the top ten hold around 0.02%. Material for sequencing was naive CD4+ T cells from blood. These receptors came from a woman under 30 in good health.

V is TRBV5-4 and J is TRBJ2-3, with D perhaps matching TRBD2 (5 bases). This CDR3 contains 14 residues. Germline values: CDR1 SGHNT, CDR2 YYREEE (reference sequence). Trimming removed 4 bases at V and 5 bases at J, with 14 bases between. The CDR3 is CASSLLADGDTQYF. CDR3 coding DNA: TGTGCCAGCAGCCTCCTAGCTGATGGAGATACGCAGTATTTT.

The CDR3, as DNA: TGCGCCAGCAGCCAAGAGCTCGGGGGACGCACTGAAGCTTTCTTT. Amino acid sequence: CASSQELGGRTEAFF. The gene calls are TRBV4-3 and TRBJ1-1; TRBD1 might be the D (5 bases). V was pared by 0 bases and J by 4 bases, with 12 bases between. CDR1 is LGHNA and CDR2 is YSLEER in the germline V gene. This CDR3 has 15 amino acids.

This clone was detected only a few times. J is TRBJ2-7 and V is TRBV2, with 7 bases that match TRBD2. There are 14 residues in the CDR3. Germline V CDR1 and CDR2: SNHLY, FYNNEI. The V gene end was trimmed by 5 bases and the J gene end by 3 bases; junction bases not matched to a gene: 7. In DNA form, the CDR3 reads TGTGCCAGCAGTCAGCGGGACTCGAGCTACGAGCAGTACTTC. This gives the protein CASSQRDSSYEQYF.